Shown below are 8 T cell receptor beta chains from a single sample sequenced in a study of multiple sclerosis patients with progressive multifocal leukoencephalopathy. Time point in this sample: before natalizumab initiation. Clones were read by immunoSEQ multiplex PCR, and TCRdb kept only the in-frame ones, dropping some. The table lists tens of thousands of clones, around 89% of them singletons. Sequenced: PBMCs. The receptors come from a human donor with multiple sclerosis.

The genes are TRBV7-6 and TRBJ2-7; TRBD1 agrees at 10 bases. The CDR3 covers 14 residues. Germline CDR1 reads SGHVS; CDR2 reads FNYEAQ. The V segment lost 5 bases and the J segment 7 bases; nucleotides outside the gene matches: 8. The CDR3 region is CASSLRQGAREQYF. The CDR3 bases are TGTGCCAGCAGCCTGCGACAGGGGGCACGGGAGCAGTACTTC.

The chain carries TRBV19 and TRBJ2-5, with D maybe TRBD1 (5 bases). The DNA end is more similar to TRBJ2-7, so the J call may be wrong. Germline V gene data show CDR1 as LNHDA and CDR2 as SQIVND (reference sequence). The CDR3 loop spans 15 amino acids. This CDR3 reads CASSQKVDGHYEQYF. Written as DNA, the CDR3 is TGTGCCAGTAGTCAGAAGGTGGACGGACACTACGAGCAGTACTTC.

The DNA of the CDR3 is TGTGCCAGTAGCCCGGAATACCAGCTGGCGGGTTACACCTTC. This encodes CASSPEYQLAGYTF. The chain recombines TRBV19 with TRBJ1-2; D is uncertain. This CDR3 has 14 residues. Between the trimmed V and J ends, which lost 6 bases and 11 bases, there was a span of 22 bases. CDR1 LNHDA and CDR2 SQIVND come from the germline V gene (reference sequence).

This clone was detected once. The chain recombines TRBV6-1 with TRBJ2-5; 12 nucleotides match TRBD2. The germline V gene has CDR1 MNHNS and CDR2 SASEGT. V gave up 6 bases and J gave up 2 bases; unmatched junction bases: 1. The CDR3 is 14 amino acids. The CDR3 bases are TGTGCCAGCAGGACTAGCGGGGGACAAGAGACCCAGTACTTC. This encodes CASRTSGGQETQYF.

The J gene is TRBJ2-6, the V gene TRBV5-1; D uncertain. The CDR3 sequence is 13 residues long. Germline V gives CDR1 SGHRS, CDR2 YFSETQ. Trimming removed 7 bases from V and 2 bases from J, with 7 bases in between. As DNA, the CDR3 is TGCGCCAGCGGAGATGCTGGGGCCAACGTCCTGACTTTC. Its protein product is CASGDAGANVLTF.

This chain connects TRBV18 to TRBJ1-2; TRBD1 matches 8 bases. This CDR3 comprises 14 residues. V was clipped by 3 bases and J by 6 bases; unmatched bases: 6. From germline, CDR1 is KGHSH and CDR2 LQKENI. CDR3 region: CASSPRQGLDGYTF. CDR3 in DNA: TGTGCCAGCTCACCTCGACAGGGGCTTGATGGCTACACCTTC.

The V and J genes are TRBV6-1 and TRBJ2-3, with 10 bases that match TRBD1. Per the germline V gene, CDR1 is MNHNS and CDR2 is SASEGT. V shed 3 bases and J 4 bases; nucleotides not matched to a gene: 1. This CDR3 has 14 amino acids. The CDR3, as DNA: TGTGCCAGCAGTGATGGACAGGGGGCAGATACGCAGTATTTT. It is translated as CASSDGQGADTQYF.

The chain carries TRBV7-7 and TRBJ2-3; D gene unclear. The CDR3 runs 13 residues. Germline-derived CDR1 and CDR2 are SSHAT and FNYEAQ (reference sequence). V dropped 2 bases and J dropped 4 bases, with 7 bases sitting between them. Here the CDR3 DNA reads TGTGCCAGCAGCTTATTCATGGCAGATACGCAGTATTTT. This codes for CASSLFMADTQYF. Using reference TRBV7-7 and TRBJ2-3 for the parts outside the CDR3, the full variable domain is GAGVSQSPRYKVTKRGQDVTLRCDPISSHATLYWYQQALGQGPEFLTYFNYEAQPDKSGLPSDRFSAERPEGSISTLTIQRTEQRDSAMYRCASSLFMADTQYFGPGTRLTVL.